This T cell receptor (beta chain) was sequenced in a study of T cell responses to AZD1222 COVID-19 vaccine (dated by TCRdb to about 2021). About the investigation overall: A total of 233 trial participants underwent TCR sequencing, of whom 207 received two doses of AZD1222 and some 26 received two doses of the MenACWY control vaccine. Trial participants were enrolled into age subgroups of 18-55, 56-69 and 70-plus years, which contained about 150, 27 and 61 TCR-sequenced participants, respectively.

General findings and caveats noted by the study authors: The vaccine-associated CD4 TCRs covered the entire spike protein, and the dominant responses fell in regions 160-218 and 743-854. Spike-specific TCR breadth and depth rose significantly after two AZD1222 doses compared with day 0 and with MenACWY recipients. Participants were mostly white British and included more females than males, and it was suggested by the authors that clonal diversity may have been underestimated. Because no day 14 peak-response samples were available, the repertoires could be characterized only after the peak T cell response. Epitopes outside the regions mutated in the B.1.351 and B.1.1.7 variants were reportedly recognized by nearly half of the unique spike-specific TCRs. In the small 56-69-year group, the increase in depth fell short of significance, most likely because of low power. Only five to seven AZD1222 recipients were SARS-CoV-2 seropositive at baseline, limiting conclusions about previously exposed vaccinees.

Comments on this clone: The target of this receptor is not known. One base away there is no much larger clone; base qualities are not given.

In light of the paper, this sample's time point label describes: baseline before first vaccination. Sample treatment or condition, as interpreted from the label and publication: meningococcal conjugate vaccine given as trial control. Vaccinee samples came from UK trials COV001 and COV002, including a single-blind randomized controlled phase 2/3 trial of AZD1222 (ChAdOx1 nCoV-19) in healthy adults. Trial participant PBMC samples were collected at day 0 and day 28 after the second dose for TCRbeta chain sequencing. The CDR3 regions of human TCRbeta chains were subjected to immunosequencing. In the original analysis: Repertoire TCRs were matched against a reference library of SARS-CoV-2-specific TCRs generated with the MIRA antigen-specificity platform. Breadth meant the fraction of unique TCRs that were SARS-CoV-2-associated, whereas depth meant the fraction of total T cells that were SARS-CoV-2-associated. Using the MIRA data, each spike-specific TCR was assigned both to the spike region to which the TCR was reactive and to a CD4 or CD8 class. Log10-transformed breadth and depth values were compared by one-way ANOVA with Sidak's multiple comparisons tests. This immuneACCESS table, as held by TCRdb, lists in-frame sequences with V and J called but not all clones. Of the missing ones, under half trace to an unresolved V gene in checked studies; the others have no known cause. D and trimming come from the DNA, and the V and J calls and clone size come from that table. Here the sample has about 150,000 clones; about 90% occur a single time. The top ten clones comprise about 5% of the sample.

The CDR3 contains 15 residues, cysteine and phenylalanine counted. CDR3 DNA only is kept here, 45 bases in frame from base 1. Unmatched junction bases come to 3, with V trimmed by 6 bases and J by 0 bases. CDR1 and CDR2 are drawn from the germline V gene: MDHEN, SYDVKM. The chain couples TRBV28 to TRBJ1-5; 9 bases in the middle match TRBD1. The sequencing used peripheral blood, collected on day 0 of MenACWY control vaccination. This receptor was obtained from an adult in good health. The nucleotide sequence is TGTGCCAGCAGGGCGACAGGGGGTAGCAATCAGCCCCAGCATTTT. This is translated as CASRATGGSNQPQHF.